These 20 T cell receptor beta chains came from one sample sequenced in a study of cytomegalovirus exposure and HLA in healthy donors. With 60 Vbeta and 13 Jbeta primers, the PCR was carried out. The method was immunoSEQ multiplex PCR; TCRdb's version includes in-frame clones alone and lacks a portion of them. The sample holds about 94,000 clones; about four fifths are singletons and the top ten take around a tenth. Sequencing was carried out using PBMCs. The receptors here all came from a human donor in good health.

The rearrangement links TRBV7-3 to TRBJ1-1; a possible D gene is TRBD1 (6 bases). CDR1 is SGHTA and CDR2 is FQGTGA in the germline V gene. CDR3 length: 13 amino acids. V gave up 5 bases and J gave up 1 base, with 8 bases separating them. CDR3 coding DNA: TGTGCCAGCAGCCTACAGGGGAACACTGAAGCTTTCTTT. Translation: CASSLQGNTEAFF.

This clone has only one observation. The J gene is TRBJ1-1, the V gene TRBV7-3; D remains unclear. CDR1 is SGHTA and CDR2 is FQGTGA in the germline V gene. V gave up 3 bases and J gave up 1 base, with 12 bases separating them. CDR3 length: 15 residues. The CDR3 reads CASSLGGSQNTEAFF. CDR3 coding DNA: TGTGCCAGCAGCTTGGGAGGGTCGCAGAACACTGAAGCTTTCTTT.

The CDR3 sequence is CASSRDREAKQPQHF. CDR3 in DNA: TGTGCCAGCAGCCGGGACAGGGAGGCAAAACAGCCCCAGCATTTT. The rearrangement uses TRBV28 and TRBJ1-5; 9 bases map to TRBD1. Germline lookup yields CDR1 MDHEN and CDR2 SYDVKM. V shed 6 bases and J 7 bases; nucleotides not matched to a gene: 10. This CDR3 is 15 amino acids long.

This chain links TRBV7-2 with TRBJ1-4; 8 bases match TRBD1. J was trimmed by 14 bases and V by 5 bases; bases with no gene match: 10. This CDR3 spans 13 amino acids. CDR1 is SGHTA and CDR2 is FQGNSA in the germline V gene. The chain's CDR3 is CASSPPGQGGLFF. CDR3 DNA: TGTGCCAGCAGCCCACCCGGACAGGGTGGGCTGTTTTTT.

This chain joins TRBV29-1 and TRBJ2-7; 11 nucleotides match TRBD2. Germline loops: CDR1 SQVTM, CDR2 ANQGSEA. The CDR3 sequence is 16 residues long. Trimming took 7 bases from V and 6 from J; bases not matched to a gene: 17. CDR3: CSAHGTSGRVCVEQYF. The CDR3 DNA follows: TGCAGCGCGCATGGGACTAGCGGACGGGTATGTGTCGAGCAGTACTTC.

This rearrangement joins TRBV19 to TRBJ2-2, with TRBD2 identical over 9 bases. From germline, CDR1 is LNHDA and CDR2 SQIVND (reference sequence). CDR3 size: 16 residues. V lost 3 bases and J lost 3; bases outside the gene matches: 5. CDR3 bases: TGTGCCAGTAGTATTGATAGCGGGGGAGACACCGGGGAGCTGTTTTTT. Amino acids: CASSIDSGGDTGELFF.

J is TRBJ1-2 and V is TRBV6-5; D unclear. V dropped 5 bases and J dropped 4 bases, with 5 bases sitting between them. There are 11 residues in the CDR3. CDR1 is MNHEY, CDR2 SVGAGI, per germline. CDR3 nucleotide sequence: TGTGCCAGCAGTGGGAGCTATGGCTACACCTTC. Translation gives CASSGSYGYTF.

This clone appeared a few times. The chain is built from TRBV2 and TRBJ1-5, with D possibly being TRBD1 (5 bases). The V end lost 4 bases, the J end lost 3 bases, and 10 bases lay between the germline ends. Germline V gene lookup returns CDR1 SNHLY and CDR2 FYNNEI. This CDR3 is 14 amino acids long. CDR3 DNA sequence: TGTGCCAGCAGTGCTGGGGCCGACAATCAGCCCCAGCATTTT. Translation gives CASSAGADNQPQHF.

The chain is built from TRBV7-9 and TRBJ1-2; no firm D call. The CDR3 covers 15 residues. The germline gives CDR1 SEHNR, CDR2 FQNEAQ (reference sequence). The V end lost 5 bases, the J end lost 0 bases, and 13 bases lay between the germline ends. The CDR3 loop reads CASSNQARANYGYTF. CDR3 bases: TGTGCCAGCAGCAACCAGGCGAGAGCTAACTATGGCTACACCTTC.

In its sample, this clone was seen once. This chain links TRBV29-1 with TRBJ2-7, with 7 bases matching TRBD2. J gave up 2 bases and V 0 bases, and 1 base lay outside the gene matches. CDR3 size: 13 residues. Germline V lookup: CDR1 SQVTM, CDR2 ANQGSEA. The CDR3 sequence: CSVEEAGAYEQYF. Here the CDR3 DNA reads TGCAGCGTTGAAGAGGCGGGGGCCTACGAGCAGTACTTC.

The V call is TRBV11-1, the J call TRBJ2-1, with a tentative D call TRBD2 (5 bases). The CDR3 totals 18 residues. Per the germline V gene, CDR1 is SGHAT and CDR2 is FQDESV (reference sequence). Between the trimmed V and J ends, which lost 4 bases and 2 bases, there was a span of 21 bases. CDR3 sequence reads: CASSSPGGGLSPYNEQFF. Here the CDR3 DNA reads TGTGCCAGCAGCTCCCCCGGAGGCGGGCTCTCACCCTACAATGAGCAGTTCTTC.

This clone was observed once. V and J are TRBV7-7 and TRBJ2-1, with 8 bases fitting TRBD1. J was trimmed by 8 bases and V by 4 bases; bases with no gene match: 7. The CDR3 is 14 amino acids. The germline CDR1 and CDR2 sequences are SSHAT and FNYEAQ (reference sequence). The CDR3: CASSSGQGVDEQFF. CDR3 DNA: TGTGCCAGCAGCTCAGGACAGGGTGTTGATGAGCAGTTCTTC.

This chain uses TRBV21-1 with TRBJ2-7; the DNA was not used to check the table's D call, TRBD1. TRBV21-1 is recorded as a pseudogene. There are 16 residues in the CDR3. The CDR3 nucleotides are TGTGCCAGCAGCAAAGATGTTATCGACAGCTGGAGCGAGCAGTACTTC. Translating it yields CASSKDVIDSWSEQYF.

The chain is built from TRBV19 and TRBJ2-5, with TRBD1 matching over 7 bases. With the DNA end fitting TRBJ2-7 better, the J assignment may be wrong. CDR1 is LNHDA and CDR2 is SQIVND in the germline V gene (reference sequence). The CDR3 consists of 13 residues. The CDR3 loop is CASSIRDSYEQYF. The CDR3 nucleotides read TGTGCCAGTAGTATCCGGGACAGCTACGAGCAGTACTTC.

V usage is TRBV4-3 and J usage is TRBJ2-2; 8 bases match TRBD1. The CDR3 sequence is 15 residues long. Germline CDR1 is LGHNA and CDR2 is YSLEER. The V segment lost 4 bases and the J segment 5 bases; nucleotides outside the gene matches: 6. The CDR3 spells CASSRDRGDTGELFF. The CDR3 DNA is TGCGCCAGCAGCCGCGACAGGGGTGATACCGGGGAGCTGTTTTTT.

The chain has TRBV5-1 and TRBJ1-1, with a tentative D call TRBD1 (6 bases). The CDR3 contains 14 residues. V lost 0 bases to trimming and J lost 1 base, with 7 bases between them. Germline V lookup: CDR1 SGHRS, CDR2 YFSETQ. Here the CDR3 reads CASSLVTGNTEAFF. The CDR3 DNA follows: TGCGCCAGCAGCTTGGTGACAGGGAACACTGAAGCTTTCTTT. Supplemented by reference TRBV5-1 and TRBJ1-1, the full variable domain reads KAGVTQTPRYLIKTRGQQVTLSCSPISGHRSVSWYQQTPGQGLQFLFEYFSETQRNKGNFPGRFSGRQFSNSRSEMNVSTLELGDSALYLCASSLVTGNTEAFFGQGTRLTVV.

This rearrangement joins TRBV7-9 to TRBJ1-4; 9 positions match TRBD1. The germline CDR1 and CDR2 sequences are SEHNR and FQNEAQ (reference sequence). Trimming at V came to 5 bases and at J to 7 bases, leaving 8 bases not matched to a gene. This CDR3 is 15 amino acids long. CDR3 sequence: CASSKGTGSFEKLFF. The CDR3 DNA sequence: TGTGCCAGCAGCAAAGGGACAGGGAGCTTTGAAAAACTGTTTTTT.

This sequence joins TRBV5-4 and TRBJ2-2; D perhaps matches TRBD1 (5 bases). V was clipped by 4 bases and J by 5 bases, with 9 bases between them. The germline V gene has CDR1 SGHNT and CDR2 YYREEE (reference sequence). This CDR3 is 13 amino acids long. CDR3 region: CASSRQGTGELFF. The CDR3 DNA reads TGTGCCAGCAGCAGGCAGGGTACCGGGGAGCTGTTTTTT.

This clone has a handful of counts. The chain carries TRBV5-4 and TRBJ2-5, with 15 bases lining up with TRBD2. Unmatched junction bases numbered 20, after V lost 6 bases and J lost 5 bases. Germline V CDR1 and CDR2: SGHNT, YYREEE (reference sequence). This CDR3 has 20 residues. In DNA form, the CDR3 reads TGTGCCAGCACCTTAGTGGGCCCGGGACTAGCGGGAGGTGGGGTGGAGACCCAGTACTTC. Amino acids: CASTLVGPGLAGGGVETQYF.

V is TRBV20-1 and J is TRBJ1-2; D gene ambiguous. This CDR3 spans 11 amino acids. Germline lookup yields CDR1 DFQATT and CDR2 SNEGSKA (reference sequence). Deletions cut 3 bases from V and 10 bases from J, with 12 bases between. The CDR3 sequence: CSASDIRDYTF. Written as DNA, the CDR3 is TGCAGTGCTAGCGATATCCGGGACTACACCTTC.